Listed below are T cell receptor beta chains from one sample, sequenced in a study of identical twins. MiXCR was run by TCRdb on the 5' RACE reads, yielding one entry per CDR3 protein. The data contain hundreds of thousands of distinct CDR3 sequences, roughly 6% of them singletons. The specimen was naive T cells sorted from blood. The receptors were sampled from a man younger than 30 in good health. The CDR3 runs from the conserved cysteine through the conserved F or W. A D gene is named only where the DNA matches it firmly. Size values are once, few and many counts, or a class for expanded clones, and some rows have none.

J: TRBJ1-5; V: TRBV7-2; D: NA; size: NA; CDR3: CASSQSQDYNQPQHF; DNA: TGTGCCAGCAGCCAGTCCCAAGATTACAATCAGCCCCAGCATTTT
J: TRBJ2-1; V: TRBV7-3; D: TRBD2; size: many; CDR3: CASSSTSGRVYNEQFF; DNA: TGTGCCAGCAGCTCCACTAGCGGGAGAGTCTACAATGAGCAGTTCTTC
J: TRBJ2-1; V: TRBV6-5; D: TRBD2; size: many; CDR3: CASSYSGRGSENEQFF; DNA: TGTGCCAGCAGTTACTCGGGGCGCGGGAGTGAGAATGAGCAGTTCTTC
J: TRBJ2-1; V: TRBV24-1; D: TRBD2; size: NA; CDR3: CATSGAGVMDNEQFF; DNA: TGTGCCACCAGTGGAGCGGGAGTAATGGACAATGAGCAGTTCTTC
J: TRBJ2-3; V: TRBV28; D: NA; size: NA; CDR3: CASSLGFPGTDTQYF; DNA: TGTGCCAGCAGTTTAGGGTTTCCAGGAACAGATACGCAGTATTTT
J: TRBJ1-5; V: TRBV20-1; D: NA; size: NA; CDR3: CSAREGRTGGRSNQPQHF; DNA: TGCAGTGCTAGAGAGGGAAGGACCGGGGGTCGGAGCAATCAGCCCCAGCATTTT
J: TRBJ1-2; V: TRBV6-5; D: TRBD1; size: many; CDR3: CASTDRGYGYTF; DNA: TGTGCCAGCACCGACAGGGGCTATGGCTACACCTTC
J: TRBJ2-4; V: TRBV12-3/TRBV12-4; D: NA; size: many; CDR3: CASSFSGQIIAKNIQYF; DNA: TGTGCCAGCAGTTTTTCGGGGCAAATTATAGCCAAAAACATTCAGTACTTC
J: TRBJ2-1; V: TRBV24-1; D: NA; size: many; CDR3: CATSDFSHGNNEQFF; DNA: TGTGCCACCAGTGATTTTTCTCACGGAAACAATGAGCAGTTCTTC
J: TRBJ1-2; V: TRBV5-1; D: TRBD1; size: many; CDR3: CASSLRTGSEYGYTF; DNA: TGCGCCAGCAGCTTGAGGACAGGGTCTGAATATGGCTACACCTTC
J: TRBJ1-5; V: TRBV7-9; D: NA; size: many; CDR3: CASSLEGTQPQHF; DNA: TGTGCCAGCAGCTTAGAAGGGACTCAGCCCCAGCATTTT
J: TRBJ1-4; V: TRBV7-9; D: NA; size: NA; CDR3: CASSLTTQNEKLFF; DNA: TGTGCCAGCAGCTTAACTACACAGAATGAAAAACTGTTTTTT
J: TRBJ1-2; V: TRBV12-3/TRBV12-4; D: TRBD1; size: many; CDR3: CASIPGQGGYGYTF; DNA: TGTGCCAGCATTCCGGGACAGGGCGGCTATGGCTACACCTTC
J: TRBJ1-6; V: TRBV3-1; D: NA; size: few; CDR3: CASSPRSPLHF; DNA: TGTGCCAGCAGCCCACGTTCACCCCTCCACTTT
J: TRBJ2-7; V: TRBV27; D: NA; size: many; CDR3: CASGPTRNYEQYF; DNA: TGTGCCAGCGGACCGACACGAAACTACGAGCAGTACTTC
J: TRBJ2-7; V: TRBV18; D: NA; size: NA; CDR3: CASSPPSQRYEQYF; DNA: TGTGCCAGCTCACCACCGTCTCAGCGCTACGAGCAGTACTTC
J: TRBJ2-4; V: TRBV4-2; D: NA; size: many; CDR3: CASSQDANIQYF; DNA: TGTGCCAGCAGCCAAGATGCTAACATTCAGTACTTC
J: TRBJ2-2; V: TRBV29-1; D: NA; size: many; CDR3: CSAYAGELFF; DNA: TGCAGCGCCTACGCCGGGGAGCTGTTTTTT
J: TRBJ2-7; V: TRBV6-1; D: TRBD1; size: NA; CDR3: CASRRNGGQGGHEQYF; DNA: TGTGCCAGCCGACGCAACGGAGGACAGGGTGGCCACGAGCAGTACTTC
J: TRBJ2-1; V: TRBV11-3; D: TRBD2; size: NA; CDR3: CASSFWTSGPDNEQFF; DNA: TGTGCCAGCAGCTTTTGGACTAGCGGACCCGACAATGAGCAGTTCTTC
J: TRBJ2-1; V: TRBV7-2; D: TRBD1; size: many; CDR3: CASRADRGSYNEQFF; DNA: TGTGCCAGCAGGGCGGACAGGGGGTCCTACAATGAGCAGTTCTTC
J: TRBJ2-1; V: TRBV6-6; D: TRBD2; size: many; CDR3: CVSRAGRAIEQFF; DNA: TGTGTCAGCAGAGCGGGAAGGGCCATTGAGCAGTTCTTC
J: TRBJ2-5; V: TRBV29-1; D: NA; size: few; CDR3: CSVQLGETQYF; DNA: TGCAGCGTCCAACTAGGAGAGACCCAGTACTTC
J: TRBJ2-6; V: TRBV12-3/TRBV12-4; D: TRBD1; size: many; CDR3: CASSSGGSGANVLTF; DNA: TGTGCCAGCAGTTCAGGGGGTTCTGGGGCCAACGTCCTGACTTTC
J: TRBJ2-7; V: TRBV6-2/TRBV6-3; D: NA; size: NA; CDR3: CASSPPGRSYEQYF; DNA: TGTGCCAGCAGTCCCCCGGGACGGTCCTACGAGCAGTACTTC
J: TRBJ2-2; V: TRBV5-1; D: NA; size: many; CDR3: CASSLLPSGNTGELFF; DNA: TGCGCCAGCAGCCTCCTACCCTCAGGGAACACGGGGGAGCTGTTTTTT
J: TRBJ2-1; V: TRBV10-3; D: NA; size: many; CDR3: CASTPHETSYNEQFF; DNA: TGTGCCTCGACCCCTCATGAGACCTCCTACAATGAGCAGTTCTTC
J: TRBJ2-3; V: TRBV29-1; D: TRBD1; size: many; CDR3: CSVAYRGDADTQYF; DNA: TGCAGCGTTGCTTACAGGGGCGACGCAGATACGCAGTATTTT
J: TRBJ2-4; V: TRBV3-1; D: NA; size: few; CDR3: CASSLLPREAKNIQYF; DNA: TGTGCCAGCAGCCTCTTACCCAGGGAGGCCAAAAACATTCAGTACTTC
J: TRBJ1-3; V: TRBV6-2/TRBV6-3; D: NA; size: many; CDR3: CASSQRGRLDQTGNTIYF; DNA: TGTGCCAGCAGCCAACGGGGGAGGCTGGACCAAACTGGAAACACCATATATTTT
J: TRBJ2-2; V: TRBV20-1; D: TRBD1; size: NA; CDR3: CSASSGQGTGELFF; DNA: TGCAGTGCTAGCTCGGGACAGGGTACCGGGGAGCTGTTTTTT
J: TRBJ2-7; V: TRBV18; D: TRBD1; size: many; CDR3: CASSQRQGAGNEQYF; DNA: TGTGCCAGCTCACAGAGACAGGGGGCTGGAAACGAGCAGTACTTC
J: TRBJ2-7; V: TRBV29-1; D: TRBD2; size: few; CDR3: CSVELGGVFGEQYF; DNA: TGCAGCGTTGAACTGGGGGGGGTATTCGGGGAGCAGTACTTC
J: TRBJ2-2; V: TRBV6-5; D: TRBD2; size: NA; CDR3: CASSYEGTGRVGELFF; DNA: TGTGCCAGCAGTTACGAGGGGACCGGGAGGGTGGGGGAGCTGTTTTTT
J: TRBJ2-2; V: TRBV20-1; D: TRBD2; size: many; CDR3: CSAETSGRAIGELFF; DNA: TGCAGTGCGGAAACTAGCGGGAGGGCCATCGGGGAGCTGTTTTTT
J: TRBJ2-1; V: TRBV18; D: TRBD2; size: NA; CDR3: CASSPTLAGGTHEQFF; DNA: TGTGCCAGCTCACCAACGCTAGCGGGAGGTACCCATGAGCAGTTCTTC